This paragraph covers one TCR beta chain sequence. As yet, its antigen is unknown. Clones were read by immunoSEQ multiplex PCR, and TCRdb kept only the in-frame ones, dropping some. The repertoire holds around 76,000 clones, with about 85% as singletons. The CDR3 sequence is 13 residues long. CDR1 SGHNT and CDR2 YYREEE come from the germline V gene (reference sequence). Trimming took off 9 bases at V and 1 base at J, with 13 bases between the two ends. Stated time point: week 23, last vaccination. One vaccine dose held 300 ug of mutant IDH1 20-mer peptide and came with topical imiquimod. This entry comes from a study of a mutant IDH1 vaccine in newly diagnosed glioma.

The sequence was obtained from a woman aged 50 to 60 with glioma. Sample: PBMCs, taken from a glioma patient whose treatment included an IDH1 peptide vaccine. This chain joins TRBV5-4 and TRBJ2-5; D could derive from TRBD1 or TRBD2 (5 bases each). The CDR3 sequence is CATTVGTQETQYF. CDR3 DNA: TGTGCCACAACCGTAGGGACCCAAGAGACCCAGTACTTC.